Reported below is one TCR beta chain. The antigen it binds to is not known. No much larger clone exists at a distance of one base, and base qualities are not known. The data stem from a study of T-cell memory formation after mild COVID-19 (dated by TCRdb to about 2021). With respect to the entire study: TCR sequence clusters from the two donors were largely donor specific. Two young, previously healthy adult volunteers made up the cohort, one male and one female. In a couple of donors, T-cell clones that expanded and contracted after mild COVID-19 were followed by sequencing TCRalpha and TCRbeta repertoires longitudinally. The paper as a whole reports these results and caveats: Clones that contracted from day 15 to 85 showed balanced CD4/CD8 phenotypes, whereas a second wave of clones that expanded from day 15 to 37 leaned towards CD4+. SARS-CoV-2 specificity was not confirmed for the second-wave clones peaking on day 37. Some responding clones were detected in pre-infection memory, suggesting pre-existing cross-reactive memory T cells joined the SARS-CoV-2 response. Contracting CD4+ clones were found mainly in CM and EM memory subsets, while CD8+ clones were enriched in EMRA. The study covered only a couple of mild cases, and larger cohorts including severe cases with pre-infection samples were considered necessary.

The instrument was an Illumina NovaSeq 6000. cDNA libraries for TCRalpha and TCRbeta were prepared by 5'RACE using constant-segment primers, with sample barcodes and unique molecular identifiers added. Trizol reagent was used to extract RNA from every sample. The libraries were amplified in two PCR steps, and the second step added a second sample barcode and Illumina TruSeq adapters. The libraries were sequenced on an Illumina NovaSeq using 2 x 150 bp paired-end reads. In the authors' own workflow: Demultiplexing of reads and collapsing into UMI-guided consensus sequences were performed with migec v1.2.7. Using mixcr v2.1.11, UMI consensuses were aligned to TRA and TRB V and J templates and then assembled into clonotypes. Clonotypes were classified as expanded or contracted when called significant by both edgeR and NoisET, with noise models trained on biological replicates. For edgeR calls, the cutoffs were a false discovery rate-adjusted p below 0.01 and a log2 fold-change threshold of 1. As an exploratory analysis of dynamics, max-normalized trajectories of the 1000 most abundant clonotypes were examined with PCA combined with hierarchical clustering. Each responding clone was given a CD4 or CD8 phenotype based on the CD4+ and CD8+ repertoires, which had been sequenced separately. TCRdb itself trimmed the public reads at Q25 with fastp, ran MiXCR and retained productive beta chains. One record per CDR3 amino acid sequence lists the most common genes and DNA. V and J calls and clone size were set by TCRdb, not the authors. The sample data list approximately 230,000 distinct CDR3 sequences, and less than 20% of these were observed just once. Roughly 3.6% of the sample belongs to the ten largest clones.

PBMCs were isolated by Ficoll-Paque density gradient centrifugation. This receptor was obtained from a young man who had mild COVID-19 (a few samples of this study predate the infection). The sample titles of this study are shuffled in the database, so cell type and time point are left out; the donor was told from shared clones. The sequencing sample was made of PBMCs or a T cell subset sorted from them (not recorded which).

The DNA reads as follows: TGTGCCAGCAGCCCACCTCCCCTCGATACGCAGTATTTT. The resulting protein is CASSPPPLDTQYF. The sequence is built from TRBV11-2 and TRBJ2-3, with the D gene too uncertain to name. The CDR3 covers 13 residues, taking in both the cysteine and the phenylalanine. The sequence is cut down to CDR3 DNA, 39 bases in frame from base 1. From the germline V gene, CDR1 is SGHAT and CDR2 is FQNNGV. V gives up 5 bases and J gives up 6 bases, and the segment between their germline ends measures 12 bases.